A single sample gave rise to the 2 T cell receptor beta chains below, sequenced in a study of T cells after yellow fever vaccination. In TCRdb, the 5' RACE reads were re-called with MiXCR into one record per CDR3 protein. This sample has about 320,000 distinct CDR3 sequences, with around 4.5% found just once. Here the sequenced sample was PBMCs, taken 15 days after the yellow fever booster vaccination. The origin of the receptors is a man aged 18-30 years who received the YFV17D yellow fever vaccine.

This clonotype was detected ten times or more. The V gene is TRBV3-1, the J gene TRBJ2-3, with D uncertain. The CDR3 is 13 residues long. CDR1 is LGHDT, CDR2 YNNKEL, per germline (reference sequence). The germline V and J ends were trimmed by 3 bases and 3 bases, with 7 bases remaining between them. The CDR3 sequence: CASSQLGTDTQYF. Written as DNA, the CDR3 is TGTGCCAGCAGCCAGTTGGGGACAGATACGCAGTATTTT.

CDR3 nucleotides: TGCGCCAGCAGGCCGGGACATATGAACACTGAAGCTTTCTTT. Protein: CASRPGHMNTEAFF. The chain has TRBV5-1 and TRBJ1-1; tentatively, D is TRBD1 (6 bases). The CDR3 length is 14 residues. The V end lost 5 bases, the J end lost 0 bases, and 11 bases lay between the germline ends. Germline CDR1 and CDR2: SGHRS and YFSETQ.